Listed here are 21 T cell receptor beta chains from one sample, sequenced in a study of CD8 T cells in ankylosing spondylitis. One entry per CDR3 protein results from TCRdb running MiXCR on the 5' RACE reads. The sample lists some 130,000 distinct CDR3 sequences, approximately 7.4% seen once, with around 11% in the top ten. The specimen was blood, either unsorted or a sorted T cell fraction (not recorded which). Source of these receptors: a female donor with ankylosing spondylitis or in good health (not recorded which).

This clonotype was picked up many times. The V call is TRBV5-1, the J call TRBJ1-1; no reliable D call. Germline values: CDR1 SGHRS, CDR2 YFSETQ. The V gene lost 4 bases and the J gene lost 2 bases, with 15 bases spanning the gap. The CDR3 covers 15 residues. The CDR3 region has the DNA TGCGCCAGCAGCCCAAGGGCGGGAGTAAACACTGAAGCTTTCTTT. Translating gives CASSPRAGVNTEAFF.

This clonotype was picked up many times. The rearrangement uses TRBV30 and TRBJ1-2; 9 bases agree with TRBD1. J gave up 3 bases and V 5 bases, and 7 bases lay outside the gene matches. The CDR3 length is 14 residues. The germline V gene has CDR1 GTSNPN and CDR2 SVGIG (reference sequence). The CDR3 is CAWSGQGVYYGYTF. For the CDR3, the DNA is TGTGCCTGGTCGGGACAGGGAGTTTACTATGGCTACACCTTC.

This clonotype has ten or more counts. The rearrangement links TRBV15 to TRBJ1-1; D is uncertain. The length of the CDR3 is 14 residues. V lost 0 bases and J lost 1, with 6 bases in between. CDR1 is LNHNV and CDR2 is YYDKDF in the germline V gene (reference sequence). This CDR3 is CATSRDRGNTEAFF. CDR3 coding DNA: TGTGCCACCAGCAGAGATCGGGGGAACACTGAAGCTTTCTTT.

The V gene is TRBV6-5, the J gene TRBJ1-2; D not resolved. The CDR3 contains 13 residues. V was clipped by 6 bases and J by 8 bases, with 16 bases between them. Germline V gene data show CDR1 as MNHEY and CDR2 as SVGAGI. CDR3 region: CASRWAPGKGYTF. In DNA, the CDR3 is TGTGCCAGCAGATGGGCCCCCGGGAAGGGCTACACCTTC.

Many counts were recorded for this clonotype. V usage is TRBV11-2 and J usage is TRBJ2-3; 10 bases line up with TRBD2. The trim removed 2 bases at V and 2 bases at J, leaving 19 bases unmatched. The CDR3 loop spans 21 amino acids. Germline CDR1 is SGHAT and CDR2 is FQNNGV. The CDR3 DNA reads as TGTGCCAGCAGCTTATTGGGGATCCGGGTTGTAGCGGGGGGTTTCACAGATACGCAGTATTTT. Translation gives CASSLLGIRVVAGGFTDTQYF.

This clonotype was seen many times. This chain links TRBV6-1 with TRBJ2-7; 9 nucleotides agree with TRBD1. Germline CDR1 MNHNS, CDR2 SASEGT. V lost 6 bases to trimming and J lost 7 bases; unmatched junction nucleotides: 10. CDR3 size: 14 residues. In DNA, the CDR3 is TGTGCCAGCAGCTCAAAGGGGACAGGGAGGGAGCAGTACTTC. Translation: CASSSKGTGREQYF.

The table lists this clonotype with many counts. The V call is TRBV12-3 or TRBV12-4, the J call TRBJ2-7; D perhaps matches TRBD2 (6 bases). Trimming stripped 4 bases from V and 3 bases from J, with 10 bases between. The CDR3 is made up of 13 amino acids. Here the CDR3 DNA reads TGTGCCAGCAGTTCCTTGACTAGCTACGAGCAGTACTTC. Translation: CASSSLTSYEQYF.

In this sample, this clonotype turned up many times. The rearrangement links TRBV5-1 to TRBJ2-7; 11 nucleotides agree with TRBD2. CDR3 length: 15 amino acids. CDR1 and CDR2 (germline): SGHRS, YFSETQ. J gave up 3 bases and V 4 bases, and 6 bases lay outside the gene matches. CDR3: CASSDSTSGGYEQYF. CDR3 in DNA: TGCGCCAGCAGCGATTCCACTAGCGGGGGCTACGAGCAGTACTTC.

About this clonotype itself: Germline is not matched at one junction end, which may reflect a read error. This sequence joins TRBV7-9 and TRBJ1-2; D might be TRBD1 (5 bases). Germline V gene lookup returns CDR1 SEHNR and CDR2 FQNEAQ (reference sequence). The CDR3 length is 14 residues. Written as DNA, the CDR3 is TGTGCCAGCAGCTTAGCTCCCGGGGCCTATGGCCACACCTTC. Translation gives CASSLAPGAYGHTF.

This clonotype was counted at least ten times. The DNA for the CDR3 is TGTGCCATCAGTGAGCACAGGGGGCTAGAAACCGGGGAGCTGTTTTTT. This encodes CAISEHRGLETGELFF. The V call is TRBV10-3, the J call TRBJ2-2; TRBD1 matches 9 bases. Germline V gives CDR1 ENHRY, CDR2 SYGVKD. This CDR3 is 16 amino acids long. V lost 2 bases, J lost 5 bases, and 6 bases stayed unmatched.

The gene calls are TRBV7-3 and TRBJ2-3; D remains ambiguous. Germline lookup yields CDR1 SGHTA and CDR2 FQGTGA. V was clipped by 5 bases and J by 4 bases, with 10 bases between them. The CDR3 covers 13 residues. The CDR3 reads CASSESRADTQYF. The CDR3 DNA reads as TGTGCCAGCAGCGAGAGTAGGGCAGATACGCAGTATTTT.

This clonotype was counted at least ten times. The gene calls are TRBV9 and TRBJ2-5; 8 bases match TRBD1. The V gene's germline CDR1 is SGDLS and CDR2 YYNGEE. Unmatched junction bases numbered 6, after V lost 3 bases and J lost 5 bases. The CDR3 sequence is 14 residues long. The CDR3 sequence: CASSAPGGAETQYF. CDR3 sequence (DNA): TGTGCCAGCAGCGCACCAGGGGGCGCGGAGACCCAGTACTTC.

At least ten counts were recorded for this clonotype. The chain couples TRBV3-1 to TRBJ1-6; no reliable D call. Germline CDR1 is LGHDT and CDR2 is YNNKEL (reference sequence). This CDR3 region has 12 residues. The V end was cut by 4 bases, the J end by 19 bases, with 17 bases between. The CDR3 nucleotides read TGTGCCAGCAGCCTTCACGGTAGCCCCTTGCACTTT. This codes for CASSLHGSPLHF.

This clonotype has a count of ten or more. The chain carries TRBV12-3 or TRBV12-4 and TRBJ1-3; D not resolved. The CDR3 covers 14 residues. Trimming shortened V by 7 bases and J by 2 bases, and 12 bases separated the two germline ends. The DNA for the CDR3 is TGTGCCAGCAATCTCCTGGGCCCTGGAAACACCATATATTTT. It encodes CASNLLGPGNTIYF.

The chain links TRBV9 to TRBJ1-4; 8 bases align to TRBD1. Losses at the gene ends were 4 bases for V and 4 bases for J; bases not matched to a gene: 6. The CDR3 consists of 15 residues. Germline V gives CDR1 SGDLS, CDR2 YYNGEE. Here the CDR3 reads CASSQTGVVNEKLFF. As DNA, the CDR3 is TGTGCCAGCAGCCAGACAGGGGTGGTTAATGAAAAACTGTTTTTT.

In this sample, this clonotype turned up a few times. The chain links TRBV11-3 to TRBJ2-1, with 7 bases lining up with TRBD2. The CDR3 contains 14 residues. Germline V gene sequence: CDR1 SGHNT, CDR2 YENEEA. The V gene end was trimmed by 6 bases and the J gene end by 0 bases; junction bases not matched to a gene: 2. The CDR3 sequence is CASSGGDSYNEQFF. CDR3 in DNA: TGTGCCAGCAGTGGGGGGGACTCCTACAATGAGCAGTTCTTC.

This clonotype occurred many times. The chain employs TRBV5-1 and TRBJ1-1; D is unclear. Looked up from germline, CDR1 is SGHRS and CDR2 is YFSETQ. V lost 4 bases and J lost 5, with 15 bases in between. This CDR3 has 14 amino acids. The CDR3 protein is CASSPGVSGTEAFF. The CDR3, as DNA: TGCGCCAGCAGCCCGGGAGTTAGTGGGACTGAAGCTTTCTTT.

This clonotype showed up many times. For the CDR3, the DNA is TGCGCCAGCAGCTTGCGGGGACAGACCTACGAGCAGTACTTC. It is translated as CASSLRGQTYEQYF. The gene calls are TRBV5-1 and TRBJ2-7, with 7 nucleotides matching TRBD1. The germline CDR1 and CDR2 sequences are SGHRS and YFSETQ. CDR3 size: 14 residues. Trimming at V came to 1 base and at J to 2 bases, leaving 3 bases not matched to a gene.

In this sample, this clonotype turned up many times. The rearrangement links TRBV4-2 to TRBJ1-5; 8 bases align to TRBD1. Germline V gives CDR1 LGHNA, CDR2 YNFKEQ. This CDR3 comprises 14 residues. Germline trimming cut 0 bases from V and 10 bases from J; bases unmatched to any gene: 5. CDR3 in amino acids: CASSQERTGRPQHF. DNA for the CDR3: TGTGCCAGCAGCCAAGAGAGGACAGGGCGACCCCAGCATTTT.

This clonotype showed up many times. This sequence joins TRBV6-2 or TRBV6-3 and TRBJ1-5; D is possibly TRBD1 (5 bases). The V end was cut by 8 bases, the J end by 1 base, with 15 bases between. This CDR3 has 15 amino acids. CDR1 MNHEY and CDR2 SVGEGT come from the germline V gene. The CDR3 is CASRPGQASNQPQHF. In DNA, the CDR3 is TGTGCCAGCCGTCCAGGGCAGGCGAGCAATCAGCCCCAGCATTTT.

This clonotype was observed many times. The chain uses TRBV12-3 or TRBV12-4 and TRBJ1-2; 8 bases map to TRBD1. This CDR3 is built from 12 residues. CDR3 bases: TGTGCAGATCGACAGGGGAACTATGGCTACACCTTC. Protein sequence: CADRQGNYGYTF.